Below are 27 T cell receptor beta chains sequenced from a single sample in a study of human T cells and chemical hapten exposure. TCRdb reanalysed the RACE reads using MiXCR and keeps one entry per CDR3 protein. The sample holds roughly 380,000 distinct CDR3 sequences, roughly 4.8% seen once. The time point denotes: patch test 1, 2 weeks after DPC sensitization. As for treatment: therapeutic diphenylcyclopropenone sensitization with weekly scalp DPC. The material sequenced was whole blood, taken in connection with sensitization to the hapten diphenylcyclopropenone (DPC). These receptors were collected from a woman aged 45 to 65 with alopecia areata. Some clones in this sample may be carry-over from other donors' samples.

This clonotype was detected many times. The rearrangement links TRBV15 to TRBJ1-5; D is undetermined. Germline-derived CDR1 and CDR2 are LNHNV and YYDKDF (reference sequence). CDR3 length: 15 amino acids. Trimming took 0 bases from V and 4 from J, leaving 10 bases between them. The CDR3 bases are TGTGCCACCAGCAGAGATTCCCAGGCTAATCAGCCCCAGCATTTT. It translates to CATSRDSQANQPQHF.

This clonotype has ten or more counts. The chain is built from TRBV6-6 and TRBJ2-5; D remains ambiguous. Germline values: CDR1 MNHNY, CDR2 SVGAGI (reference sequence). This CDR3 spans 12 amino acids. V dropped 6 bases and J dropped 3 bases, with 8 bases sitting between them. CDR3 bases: TGTGCCAGCAGCCCCAAGGAAGAGACCCAGTACTTC. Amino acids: CASSPKEETQYF.

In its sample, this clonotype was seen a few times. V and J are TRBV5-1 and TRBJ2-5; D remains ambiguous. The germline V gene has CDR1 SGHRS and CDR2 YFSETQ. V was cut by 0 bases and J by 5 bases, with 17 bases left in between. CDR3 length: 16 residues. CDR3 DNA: TGCGCCAGCAGCTTGGAAGTGGAGCTCCTCGGGGAGACCCAGTACTTC. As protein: CASSLEVELLGETQYF.

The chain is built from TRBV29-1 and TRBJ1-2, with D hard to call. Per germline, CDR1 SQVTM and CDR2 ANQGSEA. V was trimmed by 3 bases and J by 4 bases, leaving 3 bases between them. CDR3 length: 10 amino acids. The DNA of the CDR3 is TGCAGCGTTGATCCCTATGGCTACACCTTC. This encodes CSVDPYGYTF.

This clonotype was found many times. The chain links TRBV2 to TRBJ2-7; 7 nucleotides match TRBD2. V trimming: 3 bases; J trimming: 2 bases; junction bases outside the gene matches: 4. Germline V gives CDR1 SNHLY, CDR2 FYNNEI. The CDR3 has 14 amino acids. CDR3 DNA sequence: TGTGCCAGCAGTGAGGCGGGAGAAGCCTACGAGCAGTACTTC. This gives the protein CASSEAGEAYEQYF.

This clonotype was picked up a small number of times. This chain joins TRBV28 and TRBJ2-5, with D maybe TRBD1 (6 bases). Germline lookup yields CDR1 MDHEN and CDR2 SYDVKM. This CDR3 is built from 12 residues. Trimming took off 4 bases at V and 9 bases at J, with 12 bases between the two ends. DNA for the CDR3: TGTGCCAGCAGTTCAGGGGCGAGAGCCCAGTACTTC. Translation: CASSSGARAQYF.

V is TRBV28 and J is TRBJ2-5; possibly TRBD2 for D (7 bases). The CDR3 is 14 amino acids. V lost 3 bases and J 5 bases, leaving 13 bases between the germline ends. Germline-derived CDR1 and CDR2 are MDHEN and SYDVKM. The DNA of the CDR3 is TGTGCCAGCAGTTTCCGGGGGGCTTCGGAGACCCAGTACTTC. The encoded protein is CASSFRGASETQYF. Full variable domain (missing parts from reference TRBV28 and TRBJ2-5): DVKVTQSSRYLVKRTGEKVFLECVQDMDHENMFWYRQDPGLGLRLIYFSYDVKMKEKGDIPEGYSVSREKKERFSLILESASTNQTSMYLCASSFRGASETQYFGPGTRLLVL.

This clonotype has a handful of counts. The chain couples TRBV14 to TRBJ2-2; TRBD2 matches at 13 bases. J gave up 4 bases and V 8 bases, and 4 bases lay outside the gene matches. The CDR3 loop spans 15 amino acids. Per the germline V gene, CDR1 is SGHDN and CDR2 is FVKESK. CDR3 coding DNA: TGTGCCAGCCGGGGACTAGCGGGACCCACCGGGGAGCTGTTTTTT. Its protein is CASRGLAGPTGELFF.

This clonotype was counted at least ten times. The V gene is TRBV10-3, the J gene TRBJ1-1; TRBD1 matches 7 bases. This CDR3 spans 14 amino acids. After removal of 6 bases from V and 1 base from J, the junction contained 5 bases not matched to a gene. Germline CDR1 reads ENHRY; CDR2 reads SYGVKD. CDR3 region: CAISEGATNTEAFF. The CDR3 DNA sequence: TGTGCCATCAGCGAGGGGGCTACGAACACTGAAGCTTTCTTT.

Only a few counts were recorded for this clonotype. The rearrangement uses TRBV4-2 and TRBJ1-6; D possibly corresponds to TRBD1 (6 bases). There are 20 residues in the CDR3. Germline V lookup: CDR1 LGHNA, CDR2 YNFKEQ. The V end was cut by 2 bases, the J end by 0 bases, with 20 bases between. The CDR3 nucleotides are TGTGCCAGCAGCCAATCTGCCTGGGACATCCTGAGCTCCTATAATTCACCCCTCCACTTT. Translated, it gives CASSQSAWDILSSYNSPLHF.

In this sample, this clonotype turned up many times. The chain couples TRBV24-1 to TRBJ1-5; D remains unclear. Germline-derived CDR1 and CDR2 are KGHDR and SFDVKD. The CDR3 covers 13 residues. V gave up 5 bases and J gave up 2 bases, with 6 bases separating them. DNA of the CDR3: TGTGCCACCAGTGCCGGAGGCAATCAGCCCCAGCATTTT. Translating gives CATSAGGNQPQHF.

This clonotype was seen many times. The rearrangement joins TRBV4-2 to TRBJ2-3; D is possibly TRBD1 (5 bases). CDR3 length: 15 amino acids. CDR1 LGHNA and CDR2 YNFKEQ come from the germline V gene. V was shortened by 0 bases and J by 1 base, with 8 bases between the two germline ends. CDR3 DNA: TGTGCCAGCAGCCAAGAGGCGACAGGCACAGATACGCAGTATTTT. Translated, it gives CASSQEATGTDTQYF.

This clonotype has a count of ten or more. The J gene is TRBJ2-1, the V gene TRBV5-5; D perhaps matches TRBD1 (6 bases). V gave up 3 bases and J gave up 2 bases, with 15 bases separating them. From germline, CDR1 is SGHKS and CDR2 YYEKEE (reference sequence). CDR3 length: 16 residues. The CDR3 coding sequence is TGTGCCAGCAGCTCGAGGGGGATAGAAACCTACAATGAGCAGTTCTTC. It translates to CASSSRGIETYNEQFF.

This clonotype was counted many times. CDR3 nucleotides: TGTGCCAGCAGCTCGACAGGTGGGGGGCAGTACTTC. Protein: CASSSTGGGQYF. The genes are TRBV12-3 or TRBV12-4 and TRBJ2-7; possible D gene TRBD1, 6 bases. Trimming pared 6 bases from V and 9 bases from J, leaving 15 bases between. CDR3 size: 12 residues.

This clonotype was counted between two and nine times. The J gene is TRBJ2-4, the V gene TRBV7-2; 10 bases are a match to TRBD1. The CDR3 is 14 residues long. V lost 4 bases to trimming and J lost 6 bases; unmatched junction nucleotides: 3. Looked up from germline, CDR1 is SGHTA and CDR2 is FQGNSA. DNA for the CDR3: TGTGCCAGCAGCTATAGACAGGGGGCAAACATTCAGTACTTC. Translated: CASSYRQGANIQYF.

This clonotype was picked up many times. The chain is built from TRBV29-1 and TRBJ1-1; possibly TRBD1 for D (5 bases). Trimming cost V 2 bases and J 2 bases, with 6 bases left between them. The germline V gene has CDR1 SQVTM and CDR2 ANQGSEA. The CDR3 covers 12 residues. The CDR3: CSVERGNTEAFF. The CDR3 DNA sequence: TGCAGCGTTGAAAGGGGCAACACTGAAGCTTTCTTT.

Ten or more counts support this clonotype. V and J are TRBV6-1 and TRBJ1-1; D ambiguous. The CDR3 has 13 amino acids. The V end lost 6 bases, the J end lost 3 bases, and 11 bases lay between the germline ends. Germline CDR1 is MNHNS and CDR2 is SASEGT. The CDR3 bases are TGTGCCAGCAGCGTCGTCCCGGACACTGAAGCTTTCTTT. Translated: CASSVVPDTEAFF.

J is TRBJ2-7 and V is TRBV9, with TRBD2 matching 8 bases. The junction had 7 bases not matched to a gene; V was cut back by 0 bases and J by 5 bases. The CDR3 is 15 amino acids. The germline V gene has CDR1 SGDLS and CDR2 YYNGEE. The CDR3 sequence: CASSVELAGIHEQYF. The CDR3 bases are TGTGCCAGCAGCGTAGAATTAGCGGGGATCCACGAGCAGTACTTC.

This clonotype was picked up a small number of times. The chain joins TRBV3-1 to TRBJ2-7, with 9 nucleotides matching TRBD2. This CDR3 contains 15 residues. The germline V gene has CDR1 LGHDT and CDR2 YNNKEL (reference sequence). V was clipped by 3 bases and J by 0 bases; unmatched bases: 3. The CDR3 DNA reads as TGTGCCAGCAGCCACGGTAGCGGGGGCTCCTACGAGCAGTACTTC. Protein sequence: CASSHGSGGSYEQYF.

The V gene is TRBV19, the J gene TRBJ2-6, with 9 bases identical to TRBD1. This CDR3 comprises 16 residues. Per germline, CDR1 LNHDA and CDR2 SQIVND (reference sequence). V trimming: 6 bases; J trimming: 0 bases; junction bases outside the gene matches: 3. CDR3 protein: CASSRDRASGANVLTF. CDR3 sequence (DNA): TGTGCCAGTAGCCGGGACAGGGCCTCTGGGGCCAACGTCCTGACTTTC.

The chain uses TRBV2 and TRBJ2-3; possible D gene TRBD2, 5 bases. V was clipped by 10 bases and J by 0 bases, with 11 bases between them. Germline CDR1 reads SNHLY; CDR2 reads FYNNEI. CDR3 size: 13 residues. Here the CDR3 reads CATPGGSTDTQYF. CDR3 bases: TGTGCCACCCCTGGCGGGAGCACAGATACGCAGTATTTT.

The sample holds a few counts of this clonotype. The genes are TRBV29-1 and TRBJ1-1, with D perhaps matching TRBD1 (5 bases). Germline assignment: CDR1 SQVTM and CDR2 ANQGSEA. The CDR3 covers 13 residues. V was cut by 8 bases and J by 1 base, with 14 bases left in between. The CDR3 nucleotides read TGCAGCTTCTCCCTGGGGGGGAACACTGAAGCTTTCTTT. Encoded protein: CSFSLGGNTEAFF.

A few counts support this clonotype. Here the CDR3 DNA reads TGTGCCAGCAGCGTAGGAGGGGGGGCCGAGACCCAGTACTTC. Translating gives CASSVGGGAETQYF. The chain is built from TRBV9 and TRBJ2-5; D possibly corresponds to TRBD2 (7 bases). Germline CDR1 and CDR2: SGDLS and YYNGEE. Trimming left V 0 bases short and J 5 bases short, with 11 bases between. The CDR3 sequence is 14 residues long.

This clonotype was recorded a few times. CDR3 in amino acids: CASSQEGTGYYEQYF. DNA for the CDR3: TGCGCCAGCAGCCAAGAAGGGACAGGGTACTACGAGCAGTACTTC. This sequence joins TRBV4-1 and TRBJ2-7; 9 bases agree with TRBD1. The germline V gene encodes CDR1 MGHRA and CDR2 YSYEKL. Losses at the gene ends were 0 bases for V and 3 bases for J; bases not matched to a gene: 3. CDR3 length: 15 amino acids.

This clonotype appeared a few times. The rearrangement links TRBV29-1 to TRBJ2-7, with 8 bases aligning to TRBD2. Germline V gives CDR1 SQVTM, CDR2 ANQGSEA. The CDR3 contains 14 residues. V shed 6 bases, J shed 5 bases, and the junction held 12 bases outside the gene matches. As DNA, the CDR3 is TGCAGCGTCCCGAATCCCGGGAGGGCCAACGAGCAGTACTTC. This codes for CSVPNPGRANEQYF.

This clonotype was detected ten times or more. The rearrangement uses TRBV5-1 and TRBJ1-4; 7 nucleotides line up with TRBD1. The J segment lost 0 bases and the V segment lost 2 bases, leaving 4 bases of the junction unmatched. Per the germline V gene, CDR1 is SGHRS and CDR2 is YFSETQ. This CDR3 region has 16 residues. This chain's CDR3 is CASSFQGVSTNEKLFF. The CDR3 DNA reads TGCGCCAGCAGCTTTCAGGGGGTGTCAACTAATGAAAAACTGTTTTTT.

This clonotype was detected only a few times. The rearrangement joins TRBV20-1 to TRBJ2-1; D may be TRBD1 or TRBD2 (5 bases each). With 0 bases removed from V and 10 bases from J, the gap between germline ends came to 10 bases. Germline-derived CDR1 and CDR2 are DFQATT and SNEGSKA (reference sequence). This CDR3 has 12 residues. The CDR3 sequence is CSAREGVREQFF. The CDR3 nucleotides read TGCAGTGCTAGAGAGGGGGTTCGGGAGCAGTTCTTC.